This passage covers 30 T cell receptor beta chains from one sample sequenced in a study of T cells in Graves' hyperthyroidism and ophthalmopathy. Authors of the study amplified TCR beta CDR3 regions from RNA transcripts. RT-PCR in the first round (using the HTBI primer set) targeted the TCR CDR3. TCRdb re-called the multiplex PCR reads with MiXCR, one entry per CDR3 protein. Of approximately 640,000 distinct CDR3 sequences in the sample, 15% to 20% are singletons; the top ten hold around 3.9%. The sample consisted of blood. Receptors originate from a woman aged 30 to 39 with Graves' hyperthyroidism.

This clonotype has just a few counts. V gene TRBV4-2 combines with J gene TRBJ2-7; D perhaps matches TRBD2 (6 bases). The CDR3 runs 15 residues. Germline V gene lookup returns CDR1 LGHNA and CDR2 YNFKEQ. Trimming removed 3 bases at V and 3 bases at J, with 15 bases between. The CDR3 DNA follows: TGTGCCAGCAGCCAGGGAAGCGGGTTATACTACGAGCAGTACTTC. Encoded protein: CASSQGSGLYYEQYF.

This clonotype occurred once. The rearrangement links TRBV19 to TRBJ2-3; TRBD1 or TRBD2 may be the D gene (5 bases each). The CDR3 spans 15 residues. The V end lost 2 bases, the J end lost 5 bases, and 14 bases lay between the germline ends. Germline values: CDR1 LNHDA, CDR2 SQIVND (reference sequence). The CDR3 nucleotides are TGTGCCAGTAGTATATTTGGACGGGGCATAGATACGCAGTATTTT. Translated, it gives CASSIFGRGIDTQYF.

This clonotype appeared many times. The J gene is TRBJ1-5, the V gene TRBV7-2, with TRBD1 as a possible D gene (5 bases). This CDR3 comprises 15 residues. V lost 4 bases to trimming and J lost 0 bases, with 10 bases between them. CDR1 is SGHTA and CDR2 is FQGNSA in the germline V gene. This CDR3 reads CASSYRTNSNQPQHF. The CDR3 nucleotides read TGTGCCAGCAGCTACAGGACTAATAGCAATCAGCCCCAGCATTTT. The whole variable domain, filled in from reference TRBV7-2 and TRBJ1-5, reads GAGVSQSPSNKVTEKGKDVELRCDPISGHTALYWYRQSLGQGLEFLIYFQGNSAPDKSGLPSDRFSAERTGGSVSTLTIQRTQQEDSAVYLCASSYRTNSNQPQHFGDGTRLSIL.

Many counts were recorded for this clonotype. This chain connects TRBV6-1 to TRBJ2-5; a possible D gene is TRBD2 (5 bases). The CDR3 has 15 amino acids. Germline V CDR1 and CDR2: MNHNS, SASEGT. V was clipped by 6 bases and J by 0 bases, with 14 bases between them. The CDR3 sequence is CASSSSRGYQETQYF. The CDR3 DNA reads as TGTGCCAGCAGCTCGTCCAGAGGGTACCAAGAGACCCAGTACTTC.

This clonotype was picked up many times. The chain couples TRBV2 to TRBJ2-5; no firm D call. The CDR3 covers 12 residues. The germline V gene has CDR1 SNHLY and CDR2 FYNNEI. The V gene lost 6 bases and the J gene lost 5 bases, with 10 bases spanning the gap. In DNA, the CDR3 is TGTGCCAGCAGCTCGTTGGAGGAGACCCAGTACTTC. Amino acids: CASSSLEETQYF.

This clonotype was seen a few times. The chain combines TRBV5-5 with TRBJ1-6; D perhaps matches TRBD1 (6 bases). V gave up 0 bases and J gave up 5 bases, with 12 bases separating them. CDR1 and CDR2 from the germline V gene are SGHKS and YYEKEE (reference sequence). CDR3 length: 16 amino acids. The CDR3 region is CASSLAMGADNSPLHF. CDR3 nucleotides: TGTGCCAGCAGCTTGGCCATGGGGGCGGATAATTCACCCCTCCACTTT.

In regard to this clonotype: A read error may account for a junction end that differs from germline. The rearrangement links TRBV5-4 to TRBJ2-3, with TRBD2 matching 13 bases. Germline V lookup: CDR1 SGHNT, CDR2 YYREEE (reference sequence). CDR3 length: 15 residues. This chain's CDR3 is CASSLTSGREDAQYF. The CDR3 DNA reads as TGTGCCAGCAGCTTGACTAGCGGGAGGGAAGATGCGCAGTATTTT.

The table lists this clonotype with a few counts. The J gene is TRBJ2-7, the V gene TRBV4-1, with 8 bases aligning to TRBD2. This CDR3 spans 16 amino acids. CDR1 and CDR2 from the germline V gene are MGHRA and YSYEKL. Losses at the gene ends were 0 bases for V and 0 bases for J; bases not matched to a gene: 4. Here the CDR3 DNA reads TGCGCCAGCAGCCAAGATCGAACTAGCGGCTCCTACGAGCAGTACTTC. Translation: CASSQDRTSGSYEQYF.

J is TRBJ2-7 and V is TRBV18; 8 nucleotides match TRBD2. CDR3 size: 16 residues. V was clipped by 3 bases and J by 0 bases; unmatched bases: 7. CDR1 and CDR2 (germline): KGHSH, LQKENI. The CDR3: CASSPPASGSSYEQYF. The CDR3 DNA sequence: TGTGCCAGCTCACCCCCGGCGAGCGGGAGCTCCTACGAGCAGTACTTC.

This clonotype was recorded a few times. The gene calls are TRBV3-1 and TRBJ1-2; D ambiguous. Germline V lookup: CDR1 LGHDT, CDR2 YNNKEL (reference sequence). The CDR3 spans 13 residues. V was shortened by 4 bases and J by 2 bases, with 8 bases between the two germline ends. Here the CDR3 reads CASSLFTNYGYTF. The CDR3 DNA reads as TGTGCCAGCAGCCTTTTTACAAACTATGGCTACACCTTC.

This clonotype was recorded at least ten times. J is TRBJ2-3 and V is TRBV2; D is undetermined. CDR1 SNHLY and CDR2 FYNNEI come from the germline V gene. Trimming left V 4 bases short and J 4 bases short, with 6 bases between. This CDR3 has 12 residues. CDR3 in amino acids: CASSGSSDTQYF. As DNA, the CDR3 is TGTGCCAGCAGTGGGAGCTCAGATACGCAGTATTTT.

This clonotype was detected ten times or more. The CDR3 here is CASSLRGREYLETQYF. Written as DNA, the CDR3 is TGTGCCAGCAGCCTGAGGGGGCGGGAGTATCTGGAGACCCAGTACTTC. This rearrangement joins TRBV11-2 to TRBJ2-5; either TRBD1 or TRBD2 may fit D (7 bases each). With 5 bases removed from V and 5 bases from J, the gap between germline ends came to 21 bases. The CDR3 consists of 16 residues. Germline lookup yields CDR1 SGHAT and CDR2 FQNNGV.

Many counts were recorded for this clonotype. This chain joins TRBV9 and TRBJ1-6, with unresolved D. Looked up from germline, CDR1 is SGDLS and CDR2 is YYNGEE. V lost 0 bases and J lost 7, with 11 bases in between. This CDR3 has 15 amino acids. CDR3 protein: CASSVDVTSNSPLHF. In DNA, the CDR3 is TGTGCCAGCAGCGTAGATGTAACATCAAATTCACCCCTCCACTTT.

This clonotype was seen ten or more times. V and J are TRBV28 and TRBJ2-7, with D possibly matching TRBD2 (5 bases). Trimming stripped 6 bases from V and 3 bases from J, with 9 bases between. CDR1 is MDHEN and CDR2 is SYDVKM in the germline V gene. CDR3 length equals 12 residues. CDR3 protein: CASSPRDYEQYF. CDR3 DNA: TGTGCCAGCAGCCCCCGGGACTACGAGCAGTACTTC.

About this clonotype itself: A read error is possible here, since a much larger clone lies one base away. Since the CDR3 does not end with the conserved phenylalanine or tryptophan, this likely comes from a read error. V is TRBV30 and J is TRBJ1-6; D remains ambiguous. Trimming took off 3 bases at V and 2 bases at J, with 8 bases between the two ends. The germline CDR1 and CDR2 sequences are GTSNPN and SVGIG (reference sequence). The CDR3 contains 14 residues. CDR3 sequence: CAWRTPTYNSPLHS. CDR3 nucleotide sequence: TGTGCCTGGAGGACGCCTACCTATAATTCACCCCTCCACTCT.

The count of this clonotype is one. This chain joins TRBV20-1 and TRBJ2-3, with 13 bases aligning to TRBD2. The CDR3 covers 14 residues. V lost 7 bases, J lost 5 bases, and 6 bases stayed unmatched. CDR1 is DFQATT, CDR2 SNEGSKA, per germline (reference sequence). The DNA of the CDR3 is TGCAGTGGCGGACTAGCGGGAGTCAGAGATACGCAGTATTTT. The encoded protein is CSGGLAGVRDTQYF.

A few counts support this clonotype. The gene calls are TRBV12-3 or TRBV12-4 and TRBJ2-2; 7 bases match TRBD2. The CDR3 consists of 16 residues. V was pared by 7 bases and J by 6 bases, with 14 bases of the junction left unmatched. This CDR3 reads CASNQPSGHRPGELFF. The DNA for the CDR3 is TGTGCCAGCAACCAACCTAGCGGCCACCGACCCGGGGAGCTGTTTTTT.

This clonotype came up many times. The CDR3 spells CASSERLGREDEQFF. CDR3 bases: TGTGCCAGCAGTGAAAGGTTGGGCCGAGAGGATGAGCAGTTCTTC. The V and J genes are TRBV2 and TRBJ2-1; D gene uncertain. This CDR3 region has 15 residues. The V end was cut by 2 bases, the J end by 8 bases, with 16 bases between. The germline V gene has CDR1 SNHLY and CDR2 FYNNEI.

This clonotype was recorded at least ten times. This chain uses TRBV3-1 with TRBJ1-1; D call uncertain. CDR3 size: 13 residues. Trimming removed 5 bases from V and 1 base from J, with 8 bases in between. Germline values: CDR1 LGHDT, CDR2 YNNKEL (reference sequence). CDR3 protein: CASSTRTNTEAFF. CDR3 in DNA: TGTGCCAGCAGCACCCGTACGAACACTGAAGCTTTCTTT.

This clonotype was observed a handful of times. The V and J genes are TRBV11-3 and TRBJ1-4; D ambiguous. The length of the CDR3 is 15 residues. V was trimmed by 1 base and J by 5 bases, leaving 11 bases between them. Germline CDR1 SGHNT, CDR2 YENEEA. CDR3 sequence reads: CASSLGNMGNEKLFF. The CDR3 nucleotides are TGTGCCAGCAGCTTAGGCAACATGGGAAATGAAAAACTGTTTTTT.

This clonotype was observed many times. This chain connects TRBV28 to TRBJ2-3; the D is unclear. The V end was cut by 6 bases, the J end by 2 bases, with 18 bases between. This CDR3 comprises 16 residues. In germline, CDR1 is MDHEN, CDR2 SYDVKM. CDR3 amino acids: CASRPRRSSYTDTQYF. The CDR3 coding sequence is TGTGCCAGCAGACCCAGACGGAGCTCCTACACAGATACGCAGTATTTT. Supplemented by reference TRBV28 and TRBJ2-3, the full variable domain reads DVKVTQSSRYLVKRTGEKVFLECVQDMDHENMFWYRQDPGLGLRLIYFSYDVKMKEKGDIPEGYSVSREKKERFSLILESASTNQTSMYLCASRPRRSSYTDTQYFGPGTRLTVL.

The chain uses TRBV7-9 and TRBJ2-1; TRBD2 might be the D (5 bases). Germline loops: CDR1 SEHNR, CDR2 FQNEAQ (reference sequence). V lost 6 bases and J 10 bases, leaving 16 bases between the germline ends. The CDR3 contains 13 residues. The CDR3 is CASRQLGVKEQFF. The CDR3 coding sequence is TGTGCCAGCAGACAACTAGGAGTAAAGGAGCAGTTCTTC.

This clonotype was seen many times. This chain uses TRBV28 with TRBJ1-5; D uncertain. Trimming took off 5 bases at V and 9 bases at J, with 8 bases between the two ends. The CDR3 consists of 11 residues. The germline CDR1 and CDR2 sequences are MDHEN and SYDVKM. CDR3 DNA: TGTGCCAGCAGTCGAACGCCGCCCCAGCATTTT. Its translation: CASSRTPPQHF.

The gene calls are TRBV6-2 or TRBV6-3 and TRBJ2-3; tentative D call: TRBD2 (5 bases). V shed 4 bases and J shed 3 bases, with 20 bases lying between them. Per germline, CDR1 MNHEY and CDR2 SVGEGT. This CDR3 comprises 17 residues. CDR3 region: CASSFGVMGRFTDTQYF. Here the CDR3 DNA reads TGTGCCAGCAGTTTCGGGGTGATGGGCAGGTTTACAGATACGCAGTATTTT.

This chain joins TRBV5-1 and TRBJ2-5; possible D gene TRBD1, 6 bases. Germline loops: CDR1 SGHRS, CDR2 YFSETQ. CDR3 size: 15 residues. The V and J ends lost 0 bases and 4 bases respectively, with 13 bases between them. Here the CDR3 DNA reads TGCGCCAGCAGCTTGGCCGCGAGACAGGCAGAGACCCAGTACTTC. Its translation is CASSLAARQAETQYF.

This clonotype was counted only a few times. The chain carries TRBV5-1 and TRBJ2-7; D is perhaps TRBD1 (7 bases). The germline V gene has CDR1 SGHRS and CDR2 YFSETQ. The CDR3 is 15 amino acids. The V end lost 0 bases, the J end lost 4 bases, and 14 bases lay between the germline ends. CDR3 in amino acids: CASSLAGGQTYEQYF. The CDR3 bases are TGCGCCAGCAGCTTGGCCGGGGGACAGACTTACGAGCAGTACTTC.

The DNA for the CDR3 is TGTGCCAGCAGTTCATACAGGTCAGATACGCAGTATTTT. This codes for CASSSYRSDTQYF. The genes are TRBV6-1 and TRBJ2-3; maybe TRBD1 (5 bases). The CDR3 is 13 residues long. V was shortened by 5 bases and J by 4 bases, with 10 bases between the two germline ends. Germline V gene data show CDR1 as MNHNS and CDR2 as SASEGT.

The DNA of the CDR3 is TGCGCCAGCAGGACTAGCGGAGGGAAAAACATTCAGTACTTC. Encoded protein: CASRTSGGKNIQYF. The chain recombines TRBV5-1 with TRBJ2-4; 9 bases map to TRBD2. The V gene end was trimmed by 5 bases and the J gene end by 4 bases; junction bases not matched to a gene: 4. The CDR3 sequence is 14 residues long. The germline gives CDR1 SGHRS, CDR2 YFSETQ.

The table lists this clonotype with many counts. V usage is TRBV11-3 and J usage is TRBJ2-5; D not certain. With 2 bases removed from V and 2 bases from J, the gap between germline ends came to 9 bases. The CDR3 sequence is 14 residues long. Looked up from germline, CDR1 is SGHNT and CDR2 is YENEEA. This CDR3 reads CASSLRGPQETQYF. CDR3 coding DNA: TGTGCCAGCAGCTTACGAGGCCCGCAAGAGACCCAGTACTTC.

This clonotype was detected many times. This sequence joins TRBV6-2 or TRBV6-3 and TRBJ2-7, with TRBD2 matching 11 bases. Per germline, CDR1 MNHEY and CDR2 SVGEGT. With V trimmed by 2 bases and J by 2 bases, 5 bases remained unmatched. The CDR3 totals 16 residues. CDR3 amino acids: CASSYISGRATYEQYF. The CDR3 nucleotides read TGTGCCAGCAGTTACATTAGCGGGAGGGCGACCTACGAGCAGTACTTC.